This passage covers 12 T cell receptor beta chains from one sample sequenced in a study of T cell changes during pregnancy in multiple sclerosis. Method: immunoSEQ multiplex PCR; TCRdb's copy keeps in-frame clones and lacks some. Of around 38,000 clones in the sample, about 92% were seen once. Sequencing used CD4+ T cells from peripheral blood mononuclear cells, obtained in the third trimester of pregnancy. The receptors shown here come from a female donor in good health, enrolled as a control in a pregnancy study.

The chain's CDR3 is CASGPSGGYYEQYF. The CDR3 nucleotides read TGTGCCAGTGGCCCTAGCGGGGGCTACTACGAGCAGTACTTC. This sequence joins TRBV19 and TRBJ2-7, with 10 bases lining up with TRBD2. The CDR3 sequence is 14 residues long. Unmatched junction bases numbered 7, after V lost 8 bases and J lost 3 bases. The germline CDR1 and CDR2 sequences are LNHDA and SQIVND (reference sequence). The whole variable domain, remainder taken from reference TRBV19 and TRBJ2-7, is DGGITQSPKYLFRKEGQNVTLSCEQNLNHDAMYWYRQDPGQGLRLIYYSQIVNDFQKGDIAEGYSVSREKKESFPLTVTSAQKNPTAFYLCASGPSGGYYEQYFGPGTRLTVT.

The chain is built from TRBV16 and TRBJ2-7; 9 nucleotides line up with TRBD2. After removal of 0 bases from V and 3 bases from J, the junction contained 6 bases not matched to a gene. From germline, CDR1 is KGHSY and CDR2 FQNENV. The CDR3 runs 16 residues. The DNA for the CDR3 is TGTGCCAGCAGCCAATCGAGCGGGGGGCTCCTCTACGAGCAGTACTTC. This sequence encodes CASSQSSGGLLYEQYF.

The chain joins TRBV7-2 to TRBJ1-5; D is ambiguous. Per germline, CDR1 SGHTA and CDR2 FQGNSA. CDR3 length: 12 residues. Trimming took 3 bases from V and 6 from J, leaving 6 bases between them. In DNA form, the CDR3 reads TGTGCCAGCAGCTTGTCTCCTCAGCCCCAGCATTTT. Its translation is CASSLSPQPQHF. Full variable domain (remainder filled in from reference TRBV7-2 and TRBJ1-5): GAGVSQSPSNKVTEKGKDVELRCDPISGHTALYWYRQSLGQGLEFLIYFQGNSAPDKSGLPSDRFSAERTGGSVSTLTIQRTQQEDSAVYLCASSLSPQPQHFGDGTRLSIL.

The rearrangement links TRBV7-2 to TRBJ1-5; TRBD1 is a possible D gene (6 bases). The CDR3 loop spans 15 amino acids. Trimming pared 2 bases from V and 6 bases from J, leaving 14 bases between. Looked up from germline, CDR1 is SGHTA and CDR2 is FQGNSA. CDR3 sequence (DNA): TGTGCCAGCAGCTTAACTCCAGGGGTTTTTCAGCCCCAGCATTTT. Protein product: CASSLTPGVFQPQHF.

The V gene is TRBV5-1, the J gene TRBJ1-1; TRBD1 aligns across 8 bases. V lost 4 bases and J lost 2; bases outside the gene matches: 4. Per germline, CDR1 SGHRS and CDR2 YFSETQ. The CDR3 has 14 residues. The CDR3 is CASSLGQVNTEAFF. CDR3 coding DNA: TGCGCCAGCAGCCTGGGACAGGTAAACACTGAAGCTTTCTTT.

J is TRBJ2-5 and V is TRBV5-6; 8 bases match TRBD2. The V and J ends lost 4 bases and 2 bases, in that order; junction bases with no gene match: 13. Germline lookup yields CDR1 SGHDT and CDR2 YYEEEE. This CDR3 contains 17 residues. CDR3 nucleotides: TGTGCCAGCAGCCTAAAACCGGGACTAGGGAATCAAGAGACCCAGTACTTC. Protein: CASSLKPGLGNQETQYF.

The chain combines TRBV5-5 with TRBJ2-5; perhaps TRBD1 as D (5 bases). Between the trimmed V and J ends, which lost 3 bases and 5 bases, there was a span of 8 bases. This CDR3 spans 12 amino acids. Germline V lookup: CDR1 SGHKS, CDR2 YYEKEE (reference sequence). The DNA for the CDR3 is TGTGCCAGCAGCTCAGGGATGGAGACCCAGTACTTC. Residues: CASSSGMETQYF.

The chain combines TRBV7-9 with TRBJ2-3; TRBD2 agrees at 10 bases. The germline CDR1 and CDR2 sequences are SEHNR and FQNEAQ (reference sequence). The CDR3 is 16 amino acids. V shed 5 bases and J 4 bases; nucleotides not matched to a gene: 9. DNA for the CDR3: TGTGCCAGCAGCCCCTGGACTAGCGGAGCGCCAGATACGCAGTATTTT. Amino acids: CASSPWTSGAPDTQYF.

The chain links TRBV5-4 to TRBJ1-1; 9 bases match TRBD1. The trim removed 5 bases at V and 6 bases at J, leaving 5 bases unmatched. From germline, CDR1 is SGHNT and CDR2 YYREEE (reference sequence). The CDR3 consists of 13 residues. In nucleotides, the CDR3 is TGTGCCAGCAGAATGACAGGGGGGCCTGAAGCTTTCTTT. Its protein is CASRMTGGPEAFF.

The chain has TRBV7-9 and TRBJ2-5; 11 bases are shared with TRBD1. Trimming cost V 5 bases and J 7 bases; bases outside gene matches: 9. This CDR3 has 15 amino acids. Looked up from germline, CDR1 is SEHNR and CDR2 is FQNEAQ (reference sequence). The CDR3 DNA reads TGTGCCAGCAGCCCTCCGGGACAGGGGGGTAGGACCCAGTACTTC. As protein: CASSPPGQGGRTQYF.

The chain carries TRBV6-6 and TRBJ1-1; 7 bases align to TRBD1. V shed 6 bases and J 3 bases; nucleotides not matched to a gene: 4. CDR3 size: 13 residues. Per germline, CDR1 MNHNY and CDR2 SVGAGI (reference sequence). CDR3 DNA: TGTGCCAGCAGAACTACAGGGGACACTGAAGCTTTCTTT. The encoded protein is CASRTTGDTEAFF.

CDR3 bases: TGTGCCAGCAGTGAACAGGGTGCCACTGAAGCTTTCTTT. As protein: CASSEQGATEAFF. The rearrangement uses TRBV2 and TRBJ1-1; D perhaps matches TRBD1 (5 bases). The germline V gene has CDR1 SNHLY and CDR2 FYNNEI. There are 13 residues in the CDR3. Trimming removed 2 bases at V and 4 bases at J, with 8 bases between.